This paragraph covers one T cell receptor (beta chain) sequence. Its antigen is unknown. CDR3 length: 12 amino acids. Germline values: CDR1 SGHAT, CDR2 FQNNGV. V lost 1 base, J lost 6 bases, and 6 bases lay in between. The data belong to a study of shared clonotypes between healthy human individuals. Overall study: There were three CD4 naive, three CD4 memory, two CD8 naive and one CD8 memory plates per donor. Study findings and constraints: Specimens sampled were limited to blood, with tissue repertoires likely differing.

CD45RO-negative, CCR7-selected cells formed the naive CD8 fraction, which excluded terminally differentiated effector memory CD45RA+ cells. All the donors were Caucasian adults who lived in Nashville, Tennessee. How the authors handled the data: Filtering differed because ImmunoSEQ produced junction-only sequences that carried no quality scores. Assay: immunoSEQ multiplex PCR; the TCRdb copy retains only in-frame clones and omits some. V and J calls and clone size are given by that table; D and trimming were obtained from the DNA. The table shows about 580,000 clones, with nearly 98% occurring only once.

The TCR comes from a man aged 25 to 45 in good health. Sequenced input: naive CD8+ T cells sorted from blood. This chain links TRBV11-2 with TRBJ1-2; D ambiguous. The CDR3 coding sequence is TGTGCCAGCAGCTTAGCTCAGAATGGCTACACCTTC. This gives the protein CASSLAQNGYTF.